Shown below are 8 T cell receptor beta chains from a single sample sequenced in a study of T cell clones after liver transplantation. Only in-frame clones appear in the TCRdb table, and some are missing; sequencing was by immunoSEQ multiplex PCR. The profile shows 70,000 to 80,000 clones, roughly 90% of them singletons. This specimen consisted of CD4+ T cells from blood, obtained before liver transplant. The receptors were gathered from a human donor who received a liver transplant.

This clone turned up a few times. V gene TRBV2 combines with J gene TRBJ2-7; D is unclear. Trimming shortened V by 4 bases and J by 3 bases, and 10 bases separated the two germline ends. The germline CDR1 and CDR2 sequences are SNHLY and FYNNEI. The CDR3 is 13 residues long. The chain's CDR3 is CASSVVSDYEQYF. CDR3 in DNA: TGTGCCAGCAGTGTGGTTTCAGACTACGAGCAGTACTTC.

The J gene is TRBJ1-2, the V gene TRBV4-2; 10 bases agree with TRBD1. The ends lost 4 bases at V and 0 bases at J; junction bases unmatched: 2. The germline V gene encodes CDR1 LGHNA and CDR2 YNFKEQ. The CDR3 has 15 amino acids. Written as DNA, the CDR3 is TGTGCCAGCAGCCGCGGGACAGGGGCTAACTATGGCTACACCTTC. Translating gives CASSRGTGANYGYTF.

This clone was detected only once. The chain links TRBV6-1 to TRBJ2-3; D is possibly TRBD2 (6 bases). CDR3 size: 12 residues. Per germline, CDR1 MNHNS and CDR2 SASEGT. V lost 6 bases, J lost 14 bases, and 18 bases lay in between. CDR3 in amino acids: CASSPWDLTVYF. The CDR3 DNA follows: TGTGCCAGCAGCCCTTGGGACTTAACCGTGTATTTT.

V and J are TRBV7-2 and TRBJ2-2, with 8 bases fitting TRBD2. With V trimmed by 3 bases and J by 4 bases, 4 bases remained unmatched. Germline V CDR1 and CDR2: SGHTA, FQGNSA. The CDR3 sequence is 15 residues long. The CDR3 nucleotides read TGTGCCAGCAGCTTGGGACTAGTGCCCACCGGGGAGCTGTTTTTT. It is translated as CASSLGLVPTGELFF.

The rearrangement uses TRBV6-1 and TRBJ1-5; TRBD1 matches 7 bases. The J segment lost 2 bases and the V segment lost 7 bases, leaving 11 bases of the junction unmatched. CDR1 and CDR2 from the germline V gene are MNHNS and SASEGT. The CDR3 contains 16 residues. The chain's CDR3 is CASTELGQGGNQPQHF. CDR3 bases: TGTGCCAGCACTGAGCTGGGGCAGGGGGGCAATCAGCCCCAGCATTTT.

This chain connects TRBV4-3 to TRBJ2-1; 14 bases agree with TRBD2. The CDR3 is 15 amino acids. The V and J ends lost 4 bases and 10 bases, in that order; junction bases with no gene match: 6. Germline V gene data show CDR1 as LGHNA and CDR2 as YSLEER. CDR3 nucleotides: TGCGCCAGCAGCCTGGGACTAGCGGGGGACGAAGAGCAGTTCTTC. This translates into CASSLGLAGDEEQFF.

This chain uses TRBV29-1 with TRBJ2-2; no firm D call. CDR3 length equals 9 residues. Germline values: CDR1 SQVTM, CDR2 ANQGSEA. CDR3 bases: TGCACCAGGACCGGGGAGCTGTTTTTT. The encoded protein is CTRTGELFF.

The chain has TRBV7-2 and TRBJ1-3; D is unclear. Germline CDR1 is SGHTA and CDR2 is FQGNSA. The length of the CDR3 is 15 residues. V lost 2 bases and J lost 0, with 8 bases in between. Written as DNA, the CDR3 is TGTGCCAGCAGCTTACAGGAGGCCTCTGGAAACACCATATATTTT. Protein sequence: CASSLQEASGNTIYF.